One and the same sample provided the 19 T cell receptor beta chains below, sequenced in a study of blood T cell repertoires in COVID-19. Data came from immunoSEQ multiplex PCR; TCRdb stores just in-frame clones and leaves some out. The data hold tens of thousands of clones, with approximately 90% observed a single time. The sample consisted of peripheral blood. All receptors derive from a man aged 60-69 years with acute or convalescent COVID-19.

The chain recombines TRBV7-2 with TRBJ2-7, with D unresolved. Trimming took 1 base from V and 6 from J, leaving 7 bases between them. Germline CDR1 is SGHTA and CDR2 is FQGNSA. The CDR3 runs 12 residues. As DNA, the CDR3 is TGTGCCAGCAGCTTAGGGTCGCGCGAGCAGTACTTC. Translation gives CASSLGSREQYF.

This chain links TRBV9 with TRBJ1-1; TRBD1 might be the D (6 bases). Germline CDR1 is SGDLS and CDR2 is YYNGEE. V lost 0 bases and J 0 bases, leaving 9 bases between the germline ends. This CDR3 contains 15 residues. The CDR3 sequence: CASSVVDSMNTEAFF. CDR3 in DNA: TGTGCCAGCAGCGTAGTGGACAGTATGAACACTGAAGCTTTCTTT.

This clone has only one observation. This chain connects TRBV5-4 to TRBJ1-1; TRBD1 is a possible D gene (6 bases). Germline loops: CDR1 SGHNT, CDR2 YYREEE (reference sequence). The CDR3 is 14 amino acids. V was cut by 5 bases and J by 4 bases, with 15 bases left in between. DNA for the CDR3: TGTGCCAGCAGTTTAGGGCAGGGGCCCACTGAAGCTTTCTTT. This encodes CASSLGQGPTEAFF.

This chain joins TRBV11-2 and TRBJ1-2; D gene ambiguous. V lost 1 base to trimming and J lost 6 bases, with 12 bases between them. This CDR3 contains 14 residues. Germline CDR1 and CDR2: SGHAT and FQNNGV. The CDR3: CASSLVGRIHGYTF. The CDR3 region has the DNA TGTGCCAGCAGCTTAGTTGGCAGAATCCATGGCTACACCTTC. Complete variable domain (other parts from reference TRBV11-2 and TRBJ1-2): EAGVAQSPRYKIIEKRQSVAFWCNPISGHATLYWYQQILGQGPKLLIQFQNNGVVDDSQLPKDRFSAERLKGVDSTLKIQPAKLEDSAVYLCASSLVGRIHGYTFGSGTRLTVV.

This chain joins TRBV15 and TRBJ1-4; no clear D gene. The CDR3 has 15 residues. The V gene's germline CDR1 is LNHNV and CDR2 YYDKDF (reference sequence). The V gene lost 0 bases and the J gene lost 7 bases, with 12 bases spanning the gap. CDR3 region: CATSRENGGGEKLFF. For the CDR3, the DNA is TGTGCCACCAGCAGAGAAAACGGAGGAGGTGAAAAACTGTTTTTT.

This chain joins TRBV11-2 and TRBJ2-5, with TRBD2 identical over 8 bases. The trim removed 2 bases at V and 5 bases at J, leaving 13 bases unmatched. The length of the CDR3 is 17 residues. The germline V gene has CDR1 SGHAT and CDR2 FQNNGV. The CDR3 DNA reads TGTGCCAGCAGCTTATTAGCGGGACGAGTTCCGGGGGAGACCCAGTACTTC. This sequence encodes CASSLLAGRVPGETQYF.

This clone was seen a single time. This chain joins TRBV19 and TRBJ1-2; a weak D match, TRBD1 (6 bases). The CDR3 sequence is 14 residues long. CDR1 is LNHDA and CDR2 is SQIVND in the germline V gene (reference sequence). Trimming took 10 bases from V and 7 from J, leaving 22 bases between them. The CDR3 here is CATAQGKLSFGYTF. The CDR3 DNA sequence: TGTGCCACTGCGCAGGGGAAGTTGTCCTTTGGCTACACCTTC.

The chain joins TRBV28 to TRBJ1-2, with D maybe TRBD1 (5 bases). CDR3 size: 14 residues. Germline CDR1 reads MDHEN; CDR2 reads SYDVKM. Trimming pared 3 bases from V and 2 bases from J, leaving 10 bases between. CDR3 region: CASSFLQENYGYTF. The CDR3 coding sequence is TGTGCCAGCAGTTTTTTACAGGAAAACTATGGCTACACCTTC.

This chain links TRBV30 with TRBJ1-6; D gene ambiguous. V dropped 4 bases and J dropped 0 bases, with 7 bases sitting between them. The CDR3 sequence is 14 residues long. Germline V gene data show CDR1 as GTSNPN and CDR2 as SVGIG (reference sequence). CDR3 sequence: CAWMRGSYNSPLHF. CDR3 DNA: TGTGCCTGGATGCGCGGCTCCTATAATTCACCCCTCCACTTT.

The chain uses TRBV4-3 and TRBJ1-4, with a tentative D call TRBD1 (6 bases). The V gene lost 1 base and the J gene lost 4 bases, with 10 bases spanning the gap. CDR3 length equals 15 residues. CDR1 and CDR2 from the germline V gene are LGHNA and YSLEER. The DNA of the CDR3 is TGCGCCAGCAGCCAAGGGGGGACAAATAATGAAAAACTGTTTTTT. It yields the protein CASSQGGTNNEKLFF.

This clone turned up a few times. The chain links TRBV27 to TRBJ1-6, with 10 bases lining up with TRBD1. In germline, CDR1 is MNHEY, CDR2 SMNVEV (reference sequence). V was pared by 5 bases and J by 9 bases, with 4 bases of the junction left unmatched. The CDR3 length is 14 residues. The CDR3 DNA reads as TGTGCCAGCAGTCCTGGACAGGGGGGTTCACCCCTCCACTTT. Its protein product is CASSPGQGGSPLHF.

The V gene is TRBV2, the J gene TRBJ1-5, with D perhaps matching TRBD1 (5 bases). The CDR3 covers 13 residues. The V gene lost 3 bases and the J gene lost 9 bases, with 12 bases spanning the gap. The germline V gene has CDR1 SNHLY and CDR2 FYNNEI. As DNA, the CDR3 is TGTGCCAGCAGTGACAGGGTCCTTGGGCCCCAGCATTTT. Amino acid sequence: CASSDRVLGPQHF.

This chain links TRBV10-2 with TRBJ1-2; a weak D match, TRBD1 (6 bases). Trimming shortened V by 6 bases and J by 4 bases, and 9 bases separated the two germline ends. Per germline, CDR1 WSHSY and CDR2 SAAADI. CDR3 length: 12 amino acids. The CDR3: CASRAGAYGYTF. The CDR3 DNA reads TGCGCCAGCAGGGCAGGGGCCTATGGCTACACCTTC.

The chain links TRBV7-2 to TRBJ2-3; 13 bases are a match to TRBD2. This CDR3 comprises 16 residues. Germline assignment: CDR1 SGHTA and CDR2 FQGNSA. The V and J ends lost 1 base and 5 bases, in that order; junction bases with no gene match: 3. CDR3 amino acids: CASSLGLAGGVDTQYF. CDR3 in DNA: TGTGCCAGCAGCTTAGGACTAGCGGGGGGCGTAGATACGCAGTATTTT. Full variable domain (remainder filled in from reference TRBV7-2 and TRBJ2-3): GAGVSQSPSNKVTEKGKDVELRCDPISGHTALYWYRQSLGQGLEFLIYFQGNSAPDKSGLPSDRFSAERTGGSVSTLTIQRTQQEDSAVYLCASSLGLAGGVDTQYFGPGTRLTVL.

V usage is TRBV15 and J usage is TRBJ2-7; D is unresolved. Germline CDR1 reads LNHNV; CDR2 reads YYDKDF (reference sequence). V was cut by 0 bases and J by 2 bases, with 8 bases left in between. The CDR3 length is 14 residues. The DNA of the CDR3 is TGTGCCACCAGCAGAGATAAAGCCACCTACGAGCAGTACTTC. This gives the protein CATSRDKATYEQYF.

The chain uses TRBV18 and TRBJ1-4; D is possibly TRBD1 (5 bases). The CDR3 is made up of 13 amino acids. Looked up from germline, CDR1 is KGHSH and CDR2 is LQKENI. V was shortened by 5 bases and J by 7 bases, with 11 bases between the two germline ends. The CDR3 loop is CASSSDMAEKLFF. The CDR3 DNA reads TGTGCCAGCTCATCGGACATGGCTGAAAAACTGTTTTTT.

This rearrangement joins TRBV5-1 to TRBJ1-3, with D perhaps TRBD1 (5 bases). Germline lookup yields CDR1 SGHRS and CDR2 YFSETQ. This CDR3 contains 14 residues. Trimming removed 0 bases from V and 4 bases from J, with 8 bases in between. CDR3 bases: TGCGCCAGCAGCTTGGAACAGGCCGGAAACACCATATATTTT. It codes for CASSLEQAGNTIYF.

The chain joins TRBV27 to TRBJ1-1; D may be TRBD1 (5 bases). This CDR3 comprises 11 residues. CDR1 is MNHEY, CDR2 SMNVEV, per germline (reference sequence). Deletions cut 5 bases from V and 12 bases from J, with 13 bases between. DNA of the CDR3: TGTGCCAGCAGTCGGGGGGACCTTTCTTTCTTT. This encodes CASSRGDLSFF.

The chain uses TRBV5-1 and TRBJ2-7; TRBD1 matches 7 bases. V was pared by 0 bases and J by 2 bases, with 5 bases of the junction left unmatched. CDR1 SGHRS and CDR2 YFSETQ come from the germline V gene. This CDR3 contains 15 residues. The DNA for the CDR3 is TGCGCCAGCAGCTTGGCTACAGGGGTTACCTACGAGCAGTACTTC. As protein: CASSLATGVTYEQYF.